This T cell receptor (beta chain) was sequenced for a study of regulatory T cells in long-lasting Graves disease. On the study more broadly: Persistence in Graves' disease required over 5 years of antithyroid drugs plus positive TSH receptor antibodies. Study-level findings and limits: Newly diagnosed patients had higher TCR diversity than persistent Graves' patients did. Persistent patients had more shared public clonotypes (about 2,700) than new patients (approximately 920).

Comments on this clonotype: What it recognizes is unknown.

With iRepertoire HTBI primers and Arm-PCR of CDR3 regions, TCR beta libraries were built. The authors' processing: The samples included roughly 61 TRBV and 14 to 15 TRBJ segments. Via MiXCR, TCRdb re-called the multiplex PCR reads, giving one row per CDR3 protein. For this entry, the V and J calls and clone size follow TCRdb and not the study's own pipeline. The repertoire holds some 370,000 distinct CDR3 sequences, with about a fifth as singletons. Trimming at V came to 0 bases and at J to 7 bases, leaving 4 bases not matched to a gene. Germline CDR1 is SGHNT and CDR2 is YYREEE (reference sequence). The CDR3 extends over 15 amino acids. Time point meaning: persistent/refractory GD, antithyroid drugs over 5 years with positive TRAb. With RNA extracted from PBMCs as input, the TCR library was made.

The rearrangement links TRBV5-4 to TRBJ1-4, with 9 bases that match TRBD1. Sequenced here: peripheral blood mononuclear cells (PBMCs), sampled when the disease was refractory, from a patient treated with antithyroid drugs. The TCR sequence derives from a female donor with Graves disease. The CDR3 sequence: CASSLGGTGSEKLFF. The CDR3 nucleotides read TGTGCCAGCAGCTTGGGTGGGACAGGGAGTGAAAAACTGTTTTTT.